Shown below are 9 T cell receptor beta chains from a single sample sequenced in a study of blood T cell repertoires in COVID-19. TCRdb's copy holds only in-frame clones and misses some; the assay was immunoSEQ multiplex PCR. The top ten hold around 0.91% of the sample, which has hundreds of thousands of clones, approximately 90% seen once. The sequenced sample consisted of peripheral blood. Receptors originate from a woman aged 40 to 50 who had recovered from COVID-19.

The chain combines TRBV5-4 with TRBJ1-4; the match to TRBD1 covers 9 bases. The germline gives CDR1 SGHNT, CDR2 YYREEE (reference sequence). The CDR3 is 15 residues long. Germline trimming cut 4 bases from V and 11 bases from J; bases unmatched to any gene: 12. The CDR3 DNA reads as TGTGCCAGCAGCCAGTCGGGACAGGGTGGACAGAAACTGTTTTTT. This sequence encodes CASSQSGQGGQKLFF.

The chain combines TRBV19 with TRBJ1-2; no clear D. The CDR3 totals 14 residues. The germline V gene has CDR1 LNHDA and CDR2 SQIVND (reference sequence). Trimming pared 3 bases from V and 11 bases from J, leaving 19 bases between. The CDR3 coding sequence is TGTGCCAGTAGTATTCCCCCGGCAGGATCAAGATACACCTTC. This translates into CASSIPPAGSRYTF. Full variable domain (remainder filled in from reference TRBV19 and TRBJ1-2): DGGITQSPKYLFRKEGQNVTLSCEQNLNHDAMYWYRQDPGQGLRLIYYSQIVNDFQKGDIAEGYSVSREKKESFPLTVTSAQKNPTAFYLCASSIPPAGSRYTFGSGTRLTVV.

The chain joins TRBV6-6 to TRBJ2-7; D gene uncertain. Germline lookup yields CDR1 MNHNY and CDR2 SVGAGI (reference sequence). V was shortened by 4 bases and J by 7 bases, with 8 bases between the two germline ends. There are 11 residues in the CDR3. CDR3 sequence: CASSSRIEQYF. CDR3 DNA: TGTGCCAGCAGTTCCAGGATTGAGCAGTACTTC.

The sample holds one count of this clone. The CDR3: CASRPGTGNAPLHF. The CDR3 DNA reads as TGTGCCAGCAGACCCGGGACAGGGAATGCACCCCTCCACTTT. J is TRBJ1-6 and V is TRBV6-5; 9 bases map to TRBD1. Germline CDR1 MNHEY, CDR2 SVGAGI. V was pared by 6 bases and J by 11 bases, with 8 bases of the junction left unmatched. The CDR3 is 14 residues long.

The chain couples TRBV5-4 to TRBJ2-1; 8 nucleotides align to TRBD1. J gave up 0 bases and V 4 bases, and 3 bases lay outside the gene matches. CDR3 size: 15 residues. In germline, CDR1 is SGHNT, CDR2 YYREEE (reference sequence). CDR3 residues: CASSRDRPSYNEQFF. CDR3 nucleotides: TGTGCCAGCAGCAGGGACAGGCCCTCCTACAATGAGCAGTTCTTC.

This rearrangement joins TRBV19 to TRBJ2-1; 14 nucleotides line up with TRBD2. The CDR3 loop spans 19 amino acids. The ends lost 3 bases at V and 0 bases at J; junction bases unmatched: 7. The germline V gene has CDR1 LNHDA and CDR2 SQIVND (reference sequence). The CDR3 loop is CASSIPGLAGGISYNEQFF. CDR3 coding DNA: TGTGCCAGTAGTATCCCCGGACTAGCGGGAGGTATCTCCTACAATGAGCAGTTCTTC. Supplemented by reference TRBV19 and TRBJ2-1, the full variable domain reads DGGITQSPKYLFRKEGQNVTLSCEQNLNHDAMYWYRQDPGQGLRLIYYSQIVNDFQKGDIAEGYSVSREKKESFPLTVTSAQKNPTAFYLCASSIPGLAGGISYNEQFFGPGTRLTVL.

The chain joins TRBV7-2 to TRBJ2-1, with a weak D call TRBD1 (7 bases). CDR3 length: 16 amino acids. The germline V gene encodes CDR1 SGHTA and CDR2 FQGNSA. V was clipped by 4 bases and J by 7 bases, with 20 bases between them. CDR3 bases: TGTGCCAGCAGCTCTTCAGGGGGGCGGCCGCGGAATGAGCAGTTCTTC. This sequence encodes CASSSSGGRPRNEQFF.

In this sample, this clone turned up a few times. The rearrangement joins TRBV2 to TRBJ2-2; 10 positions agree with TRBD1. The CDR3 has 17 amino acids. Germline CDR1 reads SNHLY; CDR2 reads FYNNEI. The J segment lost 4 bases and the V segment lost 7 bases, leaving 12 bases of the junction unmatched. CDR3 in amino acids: CASKSPRTGGGTGELFF. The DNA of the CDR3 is TGTGCCAGCAAAAGCCCCCGGACAGGGGGAGGCACCGGGGAGCTGTTTTTT.

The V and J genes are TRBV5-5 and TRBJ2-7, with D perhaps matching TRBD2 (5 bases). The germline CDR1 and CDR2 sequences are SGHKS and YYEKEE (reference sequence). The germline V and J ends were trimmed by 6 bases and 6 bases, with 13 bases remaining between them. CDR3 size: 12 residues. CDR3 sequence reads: CASTQEVGEQYF. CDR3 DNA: TGTGCCAGCACCCAGGAGGTTGGCGAGCAGTACTTC.